A selection of T cell receptor beta chains follows, all from one sample in a study of OX40 agonist ivuxolimab in advanced cancers. The repertoire was sequenced with immunoSEQ multiplex PCR; TCRdb's copy has only in-frame clones and lacks some. The sample shows about 77,000 clones, around 80% of them seen only once. The specimen comprised CD4+ or CD8+ T cells sorted from blood, sampled in a trial of the OX40 agonist ivuxolimab. These receptor sequences come from an adult with an advanced solid tumor such as melanoma, head and neck, liver or kidney cancer. CDR3s include the opening cysteine and the closing phenylalanine or tryptophan. Each record gives: CDR3 protein, V gene, J gene.

CASSPEYRFTYNEQFF	TRBV28	TRBJ2-1
CASSERFDNEQFF	TRBV13	TRBJ2-1
CASSRQGGEEQYF	TRBV4-2	TRBJ2-5
CASSRQGTTNEKLFF	TRBV6-6	TRBJ1-4
CASRGRGTFTDTQYF	TRBV2	TRBJ2-3
CATTGNTGELFF	TRBV28	TRBJ2-2
CASSRQGTNTEAFF	TRBV2	TRBJ1-1
CASCGDGHEQYF	TRBV28	TRBJ2-7
CATSRGSSSGTGAGEQFF	TRBV15	TRBJ2-1
CASSSTPHLRDTEAFF	TRBV11-2	TRBJ1-1
CASSRGTATNEKLFF	TRBV5-1	TRBJ1-4
CASSPGQDLDTQYF	TRBV5-1	TRBJ2-3
CASSQYSGVTYNSPLHF	TRBV4-2	TRBJ1-6
CASSSGLAGAGELFF	TRBV7-2	TRBJ2-2
CASSLGVSANIQYF	TRBV18	TRBJ2-4
CASSEGGAATPLHF	TRBV6-1	TRBJ1-6
CASSEPWYRLTDTQYF	TRBV10-1	TRBJ2-3
CATSPGLTSYNEQFF	TRBV15	TRBJ2-1
CAWRALGSNTEAFF	TRBV30	TRBJ1-1
CASSPQTGGINQPQHF	TRBV18	TRBJ1-5
CASGEARTSTDTQYF	TRBV6-5	TRBJ2-3
CASSPEEQAGAFF	TRBV5-1	TRBJ1-1
CASSFRPGGETQYF	TRBV5-6	TRBJ2-5
CAIRNPGLAGQETQYF	TRBV10-3	TRBJ2-5
CASSLGVSRNTDTQYF	TRBV7-2	TRBJ2-3
CASNPRGGEGEKLFF	TRBV11-2	TRBJ1-4
CASSYDRVGEKLFF	TRBV6-6	TRBJ1-4
CASSLGGRDEQYF	TRBV5-4	TRBJ2-7
CASSLDGQSYGYTF	TRBV5-5	TRBJ1-2
CASRIGMVDTEAFF	TRBV28	TRBJ1-1
CASMNGRLNTEAFF	TRBV2	TRBJ1-1
CASTTGANYGYTF	TRBV19	TRBJ1-2
CASSLAGQGGEQYF	TRBV11-2	TRBJ2-7
CASSARQGADTGELFF	TRBV9	TRBJ2-2
CASSISGLAGEQYF	TRBV5-1	TRBJ2-7